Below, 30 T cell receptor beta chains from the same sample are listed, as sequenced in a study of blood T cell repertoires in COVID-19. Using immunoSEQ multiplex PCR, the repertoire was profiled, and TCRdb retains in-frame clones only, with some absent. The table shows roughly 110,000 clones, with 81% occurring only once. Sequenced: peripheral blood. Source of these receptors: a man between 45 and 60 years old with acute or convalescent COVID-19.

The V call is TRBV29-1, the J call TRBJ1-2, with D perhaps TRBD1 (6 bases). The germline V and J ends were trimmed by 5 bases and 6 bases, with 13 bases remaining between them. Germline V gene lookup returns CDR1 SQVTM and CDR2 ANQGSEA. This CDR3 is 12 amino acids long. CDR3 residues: CSVYPDRDGYTF. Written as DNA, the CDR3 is TGCAGCGTTTACCCGGACAGAGATGGCTACACCTTC.

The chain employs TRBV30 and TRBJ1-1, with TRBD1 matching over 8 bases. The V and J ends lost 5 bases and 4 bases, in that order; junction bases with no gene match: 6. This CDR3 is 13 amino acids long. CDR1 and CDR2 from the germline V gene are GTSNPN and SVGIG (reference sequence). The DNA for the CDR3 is TGTGCCTGGGCAGGGGGCATAGGCACTGAAGCTTTCTTT. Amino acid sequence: CAWAGGIGTEAFF.

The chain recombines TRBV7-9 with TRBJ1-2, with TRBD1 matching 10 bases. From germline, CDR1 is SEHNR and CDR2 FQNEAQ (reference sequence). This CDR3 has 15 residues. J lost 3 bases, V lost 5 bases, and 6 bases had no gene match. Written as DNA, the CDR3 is TGTGCCAGCAGCCGAGGGACAGGGGTGGACTATGGCTACACCTTC. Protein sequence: CASSRGTGVDYGYTF. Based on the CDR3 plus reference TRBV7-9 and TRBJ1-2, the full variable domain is DTGVSQNPRHKITKRGQNVTFRCDPISEHNRLYWYRQTLGQGPEFLTYFQNEAQLEKSRLLSDRFSAERPKGSFSTLEIQRTEQGDSAMYLCASSRGTGVDYGYTFGSGTRLTVV.

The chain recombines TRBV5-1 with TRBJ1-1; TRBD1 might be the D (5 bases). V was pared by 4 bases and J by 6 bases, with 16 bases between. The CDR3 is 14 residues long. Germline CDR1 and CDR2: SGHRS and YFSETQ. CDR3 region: CASSREGSTAEAFF. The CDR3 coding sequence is TGCGCCAGCAGCAGGGAGGGGTCGACAGCTGAAGCTTTCTTT.

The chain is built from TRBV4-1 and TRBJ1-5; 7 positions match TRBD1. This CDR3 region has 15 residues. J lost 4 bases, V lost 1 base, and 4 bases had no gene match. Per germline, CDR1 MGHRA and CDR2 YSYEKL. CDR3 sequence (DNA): TGCGCCAGCAGCCAAGGTACAGGGGTGAATCAGCCCCAGCATTTT. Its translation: CASSQGTGVNQPQHF.

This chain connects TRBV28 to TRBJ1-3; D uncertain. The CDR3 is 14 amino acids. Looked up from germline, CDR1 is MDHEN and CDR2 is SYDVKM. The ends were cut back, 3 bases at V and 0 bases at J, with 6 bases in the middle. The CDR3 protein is CASSLSGSGNTIYF. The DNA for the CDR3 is TGTGCCAGCAGTTTGTCGGGCTCTGGAAACACCATATATTTT.

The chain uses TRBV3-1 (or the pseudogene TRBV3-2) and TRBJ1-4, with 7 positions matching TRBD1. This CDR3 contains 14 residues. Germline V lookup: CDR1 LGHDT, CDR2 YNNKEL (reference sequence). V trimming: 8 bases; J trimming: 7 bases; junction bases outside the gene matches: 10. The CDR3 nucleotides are TGTGCCAGCGGAAACAGGGGATCGGGTGAAAAACTGTTTTTT. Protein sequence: CASGNRGSGEKLFF.

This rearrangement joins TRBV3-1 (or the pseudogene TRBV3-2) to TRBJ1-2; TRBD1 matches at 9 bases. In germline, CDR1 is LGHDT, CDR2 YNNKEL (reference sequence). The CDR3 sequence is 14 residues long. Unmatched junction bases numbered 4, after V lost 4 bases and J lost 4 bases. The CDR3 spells CASSLGQGSYGYTF. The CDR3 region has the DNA TGTGCCAGCAGCCTCGGACAGGGGAGCTATGGCTACACCTTC.

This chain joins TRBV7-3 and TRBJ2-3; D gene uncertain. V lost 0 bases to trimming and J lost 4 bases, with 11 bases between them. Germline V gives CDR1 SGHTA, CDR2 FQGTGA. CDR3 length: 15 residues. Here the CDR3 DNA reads TGTGCCAGCAGCTTAACGTACCTAGACTCAGATACGCAGTATTTT. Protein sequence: CASSLTYLDSDTQYF.

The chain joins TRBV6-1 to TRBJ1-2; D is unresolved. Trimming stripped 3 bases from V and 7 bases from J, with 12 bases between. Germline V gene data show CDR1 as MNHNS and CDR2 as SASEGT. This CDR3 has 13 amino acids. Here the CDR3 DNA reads TGTGCCAGCAGTGACCCCGGTGTTGGTGGCTACACCTTC. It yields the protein CASSDPGVGGYTF.

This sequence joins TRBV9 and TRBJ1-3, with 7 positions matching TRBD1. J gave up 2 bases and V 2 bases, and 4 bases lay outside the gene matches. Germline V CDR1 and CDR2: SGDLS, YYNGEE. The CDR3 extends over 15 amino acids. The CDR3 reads CASSVGTGAGNTIYF. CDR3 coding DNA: TGTGCCAGCAGCGTGGGAACAGGGGCTGGAAACACCATATATTTT.

CDR3 bases: TGTGCCAGCAGCCCCCTTCGGACTAGCGGCACAGATACGCAGTATTTT. The encoded protein is CASSPLRTSGTDTQYF. The V and J genes are TRBV3-1 (or the pseudogene TRBV3-2) and TRBJ2-3; 9 bases fit TRBD2. CDR3 size: 16 residues. J lost 1 base, V lost 4 bases, and 6 bases had no gene match. Per the germline V gene, CDR1 is LGHDT and CDR2 is YNNKEL (reference sequence).

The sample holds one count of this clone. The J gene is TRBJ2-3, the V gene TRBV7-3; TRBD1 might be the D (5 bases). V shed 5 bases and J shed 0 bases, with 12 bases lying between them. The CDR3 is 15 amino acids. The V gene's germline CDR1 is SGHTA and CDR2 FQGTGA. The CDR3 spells CASSATATSTDTQYF. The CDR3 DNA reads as TGTGCCAGCAGCGCGACAGCAACTAGCACAGATACGCAGTATTTT.

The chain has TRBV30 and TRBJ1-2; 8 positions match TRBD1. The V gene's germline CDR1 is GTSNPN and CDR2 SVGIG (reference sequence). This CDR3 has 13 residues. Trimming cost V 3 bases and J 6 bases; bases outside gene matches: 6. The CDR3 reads CAWRPGGEDGYTF. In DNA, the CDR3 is TGTGCCTGGAGGCCAGGGGGCGAAGATGGCTACACCTTC. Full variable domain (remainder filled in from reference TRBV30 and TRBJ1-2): SQTIHQWPATLVQPVGSPLSLECTVEGTSNPNLYWYRQAAGRGLQLLFYSVGIGQISSEVPQNLSASRPQDRQFILSSKKLLLSDSGFYLCAWRPGGEDGYTFGSGTRLTVV.

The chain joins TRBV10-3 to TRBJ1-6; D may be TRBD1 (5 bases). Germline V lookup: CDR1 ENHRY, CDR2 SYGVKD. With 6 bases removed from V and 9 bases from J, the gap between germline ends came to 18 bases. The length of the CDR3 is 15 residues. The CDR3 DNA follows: TGTGCCATCAGCCCCTCGGGGGGTAGGGGTTCACCCCTCCACTTT. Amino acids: CAISPSGGRGSPLHF.

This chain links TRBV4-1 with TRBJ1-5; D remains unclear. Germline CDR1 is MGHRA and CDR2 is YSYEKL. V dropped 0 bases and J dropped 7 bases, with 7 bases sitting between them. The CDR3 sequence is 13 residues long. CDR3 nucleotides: TGCGCCAGCAGCCAAGATCGAGGGCAGCCCCAGCATTTT. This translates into CASSQDRGQPQHF.

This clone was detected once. The CDR3 sequence: CATSVLADPVDTQYF. CDR3 coding DNA: TGTGCCACCAGCGTACTAGCGGACCCGGTGGATACGCAGTATTTT. The rearrangement links TRBV24-1 to TRBJ2-3; 8 nucleotides agree with TRBD2. With 7 bases clipped from V and 6 bases from J, the junction kept 11 bases outside the gene matches. The CDR3 is 15 residues long. Germline CDR1 reads KGHDR; CDR2 reads SFDVKD.

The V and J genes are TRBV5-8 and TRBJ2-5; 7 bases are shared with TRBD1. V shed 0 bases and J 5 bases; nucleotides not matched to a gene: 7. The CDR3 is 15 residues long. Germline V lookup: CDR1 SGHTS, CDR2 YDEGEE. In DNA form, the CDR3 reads TGTGCCAGCAGCTTGGCAGGGGGACCCTTGGAGACCCAGTACTTC. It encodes CASSLAGGPLETQYF.

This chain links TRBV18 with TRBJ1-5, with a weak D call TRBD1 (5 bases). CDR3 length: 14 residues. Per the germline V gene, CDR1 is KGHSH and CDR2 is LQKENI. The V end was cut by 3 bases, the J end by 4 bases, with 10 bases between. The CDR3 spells CASSPGQGNQPQHF. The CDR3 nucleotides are TGTGCCAGCTCACCCGGGCAGGGAAATCAGCCCCAGCATTTT.

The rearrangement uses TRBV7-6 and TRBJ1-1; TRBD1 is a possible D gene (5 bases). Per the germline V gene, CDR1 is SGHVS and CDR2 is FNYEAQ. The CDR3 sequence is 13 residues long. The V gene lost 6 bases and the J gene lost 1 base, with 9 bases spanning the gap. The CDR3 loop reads CASSSDRNTEAFF. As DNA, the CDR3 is TGTGCCAGCAGTTCCGACAGGAACACTGAAGCTTTCTTT.

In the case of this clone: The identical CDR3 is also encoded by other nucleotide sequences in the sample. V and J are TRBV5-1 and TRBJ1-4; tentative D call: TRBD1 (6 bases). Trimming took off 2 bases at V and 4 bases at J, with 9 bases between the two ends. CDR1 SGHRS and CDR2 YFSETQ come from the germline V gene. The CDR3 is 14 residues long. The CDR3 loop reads CASSLGQSNEKLFF. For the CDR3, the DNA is TGCGCCAGCAGCTTAGGACAGAGTAATGAAAAACTGTTTTTT.

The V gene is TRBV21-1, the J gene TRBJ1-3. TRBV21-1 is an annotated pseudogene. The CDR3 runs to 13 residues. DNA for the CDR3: TGTGCCAGCAGCGGGGGGGGAGGAAACACCATATATTTT. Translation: CASSGGGGNTIYF.

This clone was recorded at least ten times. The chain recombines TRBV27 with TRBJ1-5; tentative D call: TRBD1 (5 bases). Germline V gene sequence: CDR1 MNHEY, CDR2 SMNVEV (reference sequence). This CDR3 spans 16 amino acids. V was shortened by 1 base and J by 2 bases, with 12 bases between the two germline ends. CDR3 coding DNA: TGTGCCAGCAGTTTATTGGTGGGGGGAGGCAATCAGCCCCAGCATTTT. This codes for CASSLLVGGGNQPQHF.

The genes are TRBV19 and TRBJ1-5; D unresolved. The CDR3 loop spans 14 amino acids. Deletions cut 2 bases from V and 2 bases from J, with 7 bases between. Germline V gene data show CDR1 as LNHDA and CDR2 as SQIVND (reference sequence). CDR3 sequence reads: CASSILRGNQPQHF. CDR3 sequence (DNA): TGTGCCAGTAGTATATTGAGAGGCAATCAGCCCCAGCATTTT. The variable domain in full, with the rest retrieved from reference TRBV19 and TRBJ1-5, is DGGITQSPKYLFRKEGQNVTLSCEQNLNHDAMYWYRQDPGQGLRLIYYSQIVNDFQKGDIAEGYSVSREKKESFPLTVTSAQKNPTAFYLCASSILRGNQPQHFGDGTRLSIL.

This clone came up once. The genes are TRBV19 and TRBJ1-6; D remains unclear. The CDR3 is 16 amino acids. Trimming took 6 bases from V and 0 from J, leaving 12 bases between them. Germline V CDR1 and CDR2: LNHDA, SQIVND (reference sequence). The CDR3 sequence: CASRPPGNSYNSPLHF. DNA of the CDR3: TGTGCCAGTAGACCCCCGGGAAACTCCTATAATTCACCCCTCCACTTT.

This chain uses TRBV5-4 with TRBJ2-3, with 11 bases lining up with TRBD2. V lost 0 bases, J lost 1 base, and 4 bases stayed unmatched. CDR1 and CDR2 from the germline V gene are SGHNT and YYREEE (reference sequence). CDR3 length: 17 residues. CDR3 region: CASSLASGGSRTDTQYF. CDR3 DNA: TGTGCCAGCAGCTTGGCTAGCGGGGGGTCACGCACAGATACGCAGTATTTT.

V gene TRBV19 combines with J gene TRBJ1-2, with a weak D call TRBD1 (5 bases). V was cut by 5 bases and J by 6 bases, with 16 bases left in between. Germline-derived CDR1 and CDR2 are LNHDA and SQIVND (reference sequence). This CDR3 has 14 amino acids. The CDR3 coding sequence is TGTGCCAGTAGTCTCGCGGGGGGGACCAATGGCTACACCTTC. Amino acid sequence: CASSLAGGTNGYTF.

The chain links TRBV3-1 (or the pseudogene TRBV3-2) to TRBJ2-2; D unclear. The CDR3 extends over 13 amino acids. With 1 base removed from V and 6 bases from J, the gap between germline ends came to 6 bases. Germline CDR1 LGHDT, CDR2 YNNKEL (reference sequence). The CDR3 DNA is TGTGCCAGCAGCCAAGCGTTCCCCGGGGAGCTGTTTTTT. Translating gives CASSQAFPGELFF.

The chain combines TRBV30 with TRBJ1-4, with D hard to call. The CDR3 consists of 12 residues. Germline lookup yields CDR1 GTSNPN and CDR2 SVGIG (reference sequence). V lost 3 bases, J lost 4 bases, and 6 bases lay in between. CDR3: CAWRPNNEKLFF. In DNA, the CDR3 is TGTGCCTGGAGACCTAATAATGAAAAACTGTTTTTT.

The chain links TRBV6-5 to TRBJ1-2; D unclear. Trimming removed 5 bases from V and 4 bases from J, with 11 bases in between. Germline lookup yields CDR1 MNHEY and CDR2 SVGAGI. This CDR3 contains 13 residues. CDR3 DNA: TGTGCCAGCAGTAAATCTAGATCCTATGGCTACACCTTC. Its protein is CASSKSRSYGYTF.